This TCR beta chain was captured by sequencing in a study of patients and donors after allogeneic stem cell transplantation. CDR3 length: 14 residues. CDR1 KGHSH and CDR2 LQKENI come from the germline V gene. The germline V and J ends were trimmed by 3 bases and 2 bases, with 8 bases remaining between them. The table lists this clonotype with a count of one. Via MiXCR, TCRdb re-called the RT-PCR reads, giving one row per CDR3 protein. Among roughly 41,000 distinct CDR3 sequences, over 25% were seen once, and the ten largest hold approximately 79%. The origin of this receptor is a human donor who was either an allogeneic HSCT recipient or a stem cell or donor lymphocyte infusion donor (not recorded which). It is not recorded whose cells these are; they may come from a transplant donor. The specimen was blood, either unsorted or a sorted T cell fraction (not recorded which). The chain joins TRBV18 to TRBJ2-1; possible D gene TRBD1, 6 bases. In DNA form, the CDR3 reads TGTGCCAGCTCACCCAGGGGCACCTACAATGAGCAGTTCTTC. Translated: CASSPRGTYNEQFF. The complete variable domain, with remaining parts taken from reference TRBV18 and TRBJ2-1, reads NAGVMQNPRHLVRRRGQEARLRCSPMKGHSHVYWYRQLPEEGLKFMVYLQKENIIDESGMPKERFSAEFPKEGPSILRIQQVVRGDSAAYFCASSPRGTYNEQFFGPGTRLTVL.